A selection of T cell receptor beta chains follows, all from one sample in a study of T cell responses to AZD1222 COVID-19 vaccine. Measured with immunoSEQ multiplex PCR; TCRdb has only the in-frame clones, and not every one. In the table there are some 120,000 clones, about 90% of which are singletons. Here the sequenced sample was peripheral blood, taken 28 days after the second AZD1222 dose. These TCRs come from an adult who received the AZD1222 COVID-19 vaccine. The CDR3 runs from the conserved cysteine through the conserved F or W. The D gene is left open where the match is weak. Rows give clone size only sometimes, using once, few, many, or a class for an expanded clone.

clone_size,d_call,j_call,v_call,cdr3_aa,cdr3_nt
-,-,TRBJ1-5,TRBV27,CASSEARGGSNQPQHF,TGTGCCAGCAGTGAAGCGCGGGGGGGTAGCAATCAGCCCCAGCATTTT
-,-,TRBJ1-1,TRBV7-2,CASKRDSNTEAFF,TGTGCCAGCAAGAGGGACTCGAACACTGAAGCTTTCTTT
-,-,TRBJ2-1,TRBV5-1,CASSGGEATNEQFF,TGCGCCAGCAGTGGAGGAGAGGCAACCAATGAGCAGTTCTTC
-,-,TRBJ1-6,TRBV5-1,CASSLAGISPLHF,TGCGCCAGCAGCTTGGCCGGGATTTCACCCCTCCACTTT
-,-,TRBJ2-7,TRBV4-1,CASRPGAGLASNYEQYF,TGCGCCAGCCGACCCGGGGCAGGACTCGCGTCGAACTACGAGCAGTACTTC
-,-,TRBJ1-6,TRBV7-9,CASSLSTVGNSPLHF,TGTGCCAGCAGCCTAAGTACCGTGGGGAATTCACCCCTCCACTTT
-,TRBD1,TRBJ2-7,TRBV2,CASSRDRQDSYEQYF,TGTGCCAGCAGTCGGGACAGGCAGGACTCCTACGAGCAGTACTTC
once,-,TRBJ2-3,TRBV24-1,CATSGRDGTDTQYF,TGTGCCACCAGTGGCAGGGATGGCACAGATACGCAGTATTTT
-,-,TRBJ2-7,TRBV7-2,CASSLVVTRDDIYEQYF,TGTGCCAGCAGCTTAGTTGTTACGCGGGATGATATCTACGAGCAGTACTTC
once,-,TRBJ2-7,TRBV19,CASSPGRTYYEQYF,TGTGCCAGTAGCCCCGGACGGACATACTACGAGCAGTACTTC
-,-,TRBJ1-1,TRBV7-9,CASSLAVGTLMNTEAFF,TGTGCCAGCAGCTTAGCGGTAGGGACGTTGATGAACACTGAAGCTTTCTTT
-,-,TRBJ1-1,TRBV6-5,CASSSNRSPGTEAFF,TGTGCCAGCAGTTCGAACCGCAGCCCGGGGACTGAAGCTTTCTTT
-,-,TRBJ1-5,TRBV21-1,CAPRRGINQPQHF,TGTGCCCCCAGGAGGGGGATAAATCAGCCCCAGCATTTT
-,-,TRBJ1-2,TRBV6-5,CASSSLQGMVRGYTF,TGTGCCAGCAGTTCCTTACAGGGTATGGTGCGGGGCTACACCTTC
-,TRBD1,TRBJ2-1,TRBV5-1,CASVGQGYSYNEQFF,TGCGCCAGCGTTGGACAGGGCTACTCCTACAATGAGCAGTTCTTC
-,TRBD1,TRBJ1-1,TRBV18,CASSPNRDRGIQAFF,TGTGCCAGCTCACCGAACCGGGACAGGGGGATTCAAGCTTTCTTT
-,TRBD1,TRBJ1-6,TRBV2,CASHQGGNSPLHF,TGTGCCAGCCATCAGGGGGGTAATTCACCCCTCCACTTT
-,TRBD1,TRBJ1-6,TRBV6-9,CASSYWAGGDNSPLHF,TGTGCCAGCAGTTATTGGGCAGGGGGCGACAATTCACCCCTCCACTTT
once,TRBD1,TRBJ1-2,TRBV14,CASSQDRFRGIYGYTF,TGTGCCAGCAGCCAAGATCGGTTCAGGGGGATATATGGCTACACCTTC
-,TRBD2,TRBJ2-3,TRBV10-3,CAVSLAGEIDTQYF,TGTGCCGTATCTCTAGCGGGAGAGATAGATACGCAGTATTTT
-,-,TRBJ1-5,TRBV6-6,CASVGVGHQPQHF,TGTGCCAGCGTTGGGGTGGGACATCAGCCCCAGCATTTT
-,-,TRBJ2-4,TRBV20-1,CSASGLGNIQYF,TGCAGTGCTAGTGGCCTCGGAAACATTCAGTACTTC
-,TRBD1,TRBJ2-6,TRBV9,CASSTQGPDSGANVLTF,TGTGCCAGCAGCACACAGGGGCCTGACTCTGGGGCCAACGTCCTGACTTTC
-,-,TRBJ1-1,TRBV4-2,CASSQGIGTQNTEAFF,TGTGCCAGCAGCCAAGGAATCGGTACACAGAACACTGAAGCTTTCTTT
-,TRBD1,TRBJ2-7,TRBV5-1,CASSLAGTGAYEQYF,TGCGCCAGCAGCTTGGCCGGGACAGGGGCCTACGAGCAGTACTTC
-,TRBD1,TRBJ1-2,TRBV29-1,CSALLSRDRGVVGYTF,TGCAGCGCTCTCCTAAGCCGGGACAGGGGAGTCGTGGGCTACACCTTC
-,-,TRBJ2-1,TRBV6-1,CASSDLLGPSYNEQFF,TGTGCCAGCAGTGATCTTCTGGGACCATCTTACAATGAGCAGTTCTTC
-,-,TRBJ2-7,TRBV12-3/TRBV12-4,CASSLYRDEQYF,TGTGCCAGCAGTTTATATCGTGACGAGCAGTACTTC
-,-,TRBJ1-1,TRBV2,CAGGRETEAFF,TGTGCCGGCGGAAGGGAGACTGAAGCTTTCTTT
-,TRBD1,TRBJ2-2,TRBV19,CASTRTGSTGELFF,TGTGCCAGCACAAGGACAGGGTCAACCGGGGAGCTGTTTTTT
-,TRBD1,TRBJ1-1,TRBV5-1,CASSAGTGNTEAFF,TGCGCCAGCAGCGCAGGGACAGGGAACACTGAAGCTTTCTTT
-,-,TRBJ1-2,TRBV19,CASSSPAPGRYNYGYTF,TGTGCCAGTAGTAGTCCGGCACCAGGGCGATATAACTATGGCTACACCTTC
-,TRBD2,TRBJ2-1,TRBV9,CASSAGLATINEQFF,TGTGCCAGCAGCGCGGGACTAGCGACGATAAATGAGCAGTTCTTC
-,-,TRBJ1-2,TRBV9,CASSVDSYGYTF,TGTGCCAGCAGCGTAGACAGCTATGGCTACACCTTC
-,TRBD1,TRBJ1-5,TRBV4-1,CASSRTGQGNQPQHF,TGCGCCAGCAGCCGTACGGGACAGGGGAATCAGCCCCAGCATTTT
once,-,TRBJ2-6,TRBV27,CASSSGATGANVLTF,TGTGCCAGCAGTTCGGGGGCGACTGGGGCCAACGTCCTGACTTTC
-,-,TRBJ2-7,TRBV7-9,CASSLGTTTNSDEQYF,TGTGCCAGCAGTTTAGGGACCACTACCAACTCGGACGAGCAGTACTTC
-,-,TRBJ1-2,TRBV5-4,CASSLVTGVHGYTF,TGTGCCAGCAGCTTGGTGACAGGCGTCCATGGCTACACCTTC
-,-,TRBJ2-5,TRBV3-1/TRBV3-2,CASSHRDPPSEQETQYF,TGTGCCAGCAGCCACCGGGACCCCCCTTCGGAACAAGAGACCCAGTACTTC
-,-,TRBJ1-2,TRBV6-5,CASSPPGSYGYTF,TGTGCCAGCAGTCCGCCGGGGAGCTATGGCTACACCTTC
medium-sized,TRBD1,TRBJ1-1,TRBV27,CASTGTANTEAFF,TGTGCCAGCACCGGGACAGCGAACACTGAAGCTTTCTTT
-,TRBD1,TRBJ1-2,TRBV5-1,CASSSPSGQGAKANYGYTF,TGCGCCAGCAGCTCTCCATCGGGACAGGGGGCGAAGGCTAACTATGGCTACACCTTC
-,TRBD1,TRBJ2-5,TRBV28,CASSRQGQETQYF,TGTGCCAGCAGCCGACAGGGGCAAGAGACCCAGTACTTC
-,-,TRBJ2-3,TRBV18,CASSPTQTSTDTQYF,TGTGCCAGCTCACCGACCCAGACCAGCACAGATACGCAGTATTTT
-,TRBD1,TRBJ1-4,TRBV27,CASSDLTGLNEKLFF,TGTGCCAGCAGCGATCTGACAGGGCTAAATGAAAAACTGTTTTTT
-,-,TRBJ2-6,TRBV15,CATSSRAANVLTF,TGTGCCACCAGCAGTAGGGCGGCCAACGTCCTGACTTTC
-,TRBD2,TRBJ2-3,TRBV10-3,CAISDMSGGVTDTQYF,TGTGCCATCAGTGATATGTCGGGAGGGGTCACAGATACGCAGTATTTT
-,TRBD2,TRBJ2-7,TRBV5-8,CASSRGGSGFSYEQYF,TGTGCCAGCAGCCGGGGGGGTAGCGGCTTCTCCTACGAGCAGTACTTC
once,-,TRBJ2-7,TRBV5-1,CASSPTIYYEQYF,TGCGCCAGCAGCCCCACAATTTACTACGAGCAGTACTTC
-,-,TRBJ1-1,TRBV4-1,CASSLVGVNTEAFF,TGCGCCAGCAGCCTCGTTGGTGTGAACACTGAAGCTTTCTTT
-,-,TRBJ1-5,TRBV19,CASSIQLAGSNQPQHF,TGTGCCAGTAGTATTCAGTTGGCAGGGAGCAATCAGCCCCAGCATTTT
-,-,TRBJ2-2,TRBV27,CASSLQGRLVTGELFF,TGTGCCAGCAGTTTACAGGGGAGGTTGGTCACCGGGGAGCTGTTTTTT
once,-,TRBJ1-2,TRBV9,CASRLGWNYGYTF,TGTGCCAGCAGGCTAGGGTGGAACTATGGCTACACCTTC